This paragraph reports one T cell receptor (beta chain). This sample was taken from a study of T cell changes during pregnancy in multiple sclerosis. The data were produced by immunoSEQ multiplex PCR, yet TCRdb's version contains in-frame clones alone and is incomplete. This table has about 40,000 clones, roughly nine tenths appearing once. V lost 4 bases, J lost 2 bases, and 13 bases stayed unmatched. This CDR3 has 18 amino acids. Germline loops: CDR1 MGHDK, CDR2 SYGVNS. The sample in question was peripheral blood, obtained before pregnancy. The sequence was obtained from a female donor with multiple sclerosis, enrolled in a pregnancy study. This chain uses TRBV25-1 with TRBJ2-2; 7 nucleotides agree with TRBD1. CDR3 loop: CASSGHSWRGGNTGELFF. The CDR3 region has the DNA TGTGCCAGCAGTGGGCACTCTTGGAGAGGGGGCAACACCGGGGAGCTGTTTTTT. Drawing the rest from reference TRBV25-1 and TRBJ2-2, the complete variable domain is EADIYQTPRYLVIGTGKKITLECSQTMGHDKMYWYQQDPGMELHLIHYSYGVNSTEKGDLSSESTVSRIRTEHFPLTLESARPSHTSQYLCASSGHSWRGGNTGELFFGEGSRLTVL.